This is a list of T cell receptor beta chains from one sample in a study of OX40 agonist ivuxolimab in advanced cancers. Repertoires were generated with immunoSEQ multiplex PCR, while TCRdb's copy carries only in-frame clones and drops some. The sample has tens of thousands of clones, about four fifths seen once. The specimen was CD4+ or CD8+ T cells sorted from blood, collected in a trial of the OX40 agonist ivuxolimab. The receptors derive from an adult with an advanced solid tumor such as melanoma, head and neck, liver or kidney cancer. Both conserved end residues are part of each CDR3. The order of the fields is J gene, clone size, D gene, V gene, CDR3 DNA, CDR3 protein. D genes are given only for firm matches. Where a row states a size, it is once, few, many or the class of an expanded clone; other rows omit it.

>TRBJ2-7|.|TRBD2|TRBV7-9
TGTGCCAGCAGTGGCGGGAGGAGCGAGCAGTACTTC
CASSGGRSEQYF
>TRBJ2-3|few|.|TRBV9
TGTGCCAGCAGCGTAGGTGTGGCGGATACGCAGTATTTT
CASSVGVADTQYF
>TRBJ1-2|.|.|TRBV4-3
TGCGCCAGCAGCCAGGGTGGGACGGGGAAGATTGGCTACACCTTC
CASSQGGTGKIGYTF
>TRBJ2-5|.|TRBD1|TRBV7-9
TGTGCCAGCAGCCCTGGACAGGGAGGAGAGACCCAGTACTTC
CASSPGQGGETQYF
>TRBJ2-5|.|TRBD2|TRBV5-4
TGTGCCAGCAGCTCAGGACTAGCGGGGGGGCCCGATGAGACCCAGTACTTC
CASSSGLAGGPDETQYF
>TRBJ2-1|.|TRBD2|TRBV6-5
TGTGCCAGCATCGGGACTACTTACAATGAGCAGTTCTTC
CASIGTTYNEQFF
>TRBJ2-5|.|.|TRBV9
TGTGCCAGCAGCGTAGCGGGGACTTCTCAAGAGACCCAGTACTTC
CASSVAGTSQETQYF
>TRBJ1-1|.|TRBD1|TRBV9
TGTGCCAGCAGCCCCCGGACAGGGGGAGCTTTCTTT
CASSPRTGGAFF
>TRBJ2-5|.|TRBD1|TRBV27
TGTGCCAGCAGTTTAACGGCAGGGGGCGTGTGGGAGCAGTACTTC
CASSLTAGGVWEQYF
>TRBJ2-2|.|TRBD2|TRBV5-1
TGCGCCAGCAGCCCACGACTAGCGGGAGGGTCAGCCGGGGAGCTGTTTTTT
CASSPRLAGGSAGELFF
>TRBJ2-2|.|.|TRBV28
TGTGCCAGCAGACGGACCGGGGAGCTGTTTTTT
CASRRTGELFF
>TRBJ2-2|.|.|TRBV6-6
TGTGCCACCGTCTCCGCCGGGGAGCTGTTTTTT
CATVSAGELFF
>TRBJ2-7|.|TRBD2|TRBV5-8
TGTGCCAGCAGCTTGAGCGGGAGGGGACACGAGCAGTACTTC
CASSLSGRGHEQYF
>TRBJ2-7|.|TRBD1|TRBV5-1
TGCGCCAGCAGCCCGGGACAGAACTACGAGCAGTACTTC
CASSPGQNYEQYF
>TRBJ1-2|.|.|TRBV5-1
TGCGCCAGCAGCTTGCCAGGGCCAGGCTACACCTTC
CASSLPGPGYTF
>TRBJ2-6|.|TRBD1|TRBV27
TGTGCCAGCAGTCGACAGGGGCGCAACTCTGGGGCCAACGTCCTGACTTTC
CASSRQGRNSGANVLTF
>TRBJ2-2|.|.|TRBV4-3
TGCGCCAGCAGCCATCAAAGCCCGGGGACTCCTCCCGGGGAGCTGTTTTTT
CASSHQSPGTPPGELFF
>TRBJ2-7|.|.|TRBV2
TGTGCCACCTCCCGGACGGGGGTCTACGAGCAGTACTTC
CATSRTGVYEQYF
>TRBJ2-2|.|TRBD1|TRBV16
TGTGCCAGCAGCCAATCCGGGACAGTTACCGGGGAGCTGTTTTTT
CASSQSGTVTGELFF
>TRBJ2-2|.|TRBD2|TRBV29-1
TGCAGCGTGGGGACTAGCCCTAATTCTTGGGAGCTGTTTTTT
CSVGTSPNSWELFF
>TRBJ2-3|.|.|TRBV7-3
TGTGCCAGCAGCCCTGGGATCAGCACAGATACGCAGTATTTT
CASSPGISTDTQYF
>TRBJ1-1|.|.|TRBV6-1
TGTGCCAGCAGTGAAGCCTGGGGTATGAACACTGAAGCTTTCTTT
CASSEAWGMNTEAFF
>TRBJ2-2|.|TRBD1|TRBV7-3
TGTGCCAGCAGCTTGGGACAGGGGAGCACCGGGGAGCTGTTTTTT
CASSLGQGSTGELFF
>TRBJ1-2|.|TRBD1|TRBV11-3
TGTGCCAGCAGCTTAGACCAAGGCGGGACAGGGTACAACTATGGCTACACCTTC
CASSLDQGGTGYNYGYTF
>TRBJ2-5|few|.|TRBV7-9
TGTGCCAGCAGCTCTCGGGTCTTTGGCGTGACCCAGTACTTC
CASSSRVFGVTQYF
>TRBJ1-4|.|TRBD1|TRBV25-1
TGTGCCAGCAGAGGACAGGGGGCGCCCACTAATGAAAAACTGTTTTTT
CASRGQGAPTNEKLFF
>TRBJ1-2|few|.|TRBV6-4
TGTGCCAGCAGTCGGGGGACGGTACACTATGGCTACACCTTC
CASSRGTVHYGYTF
>TRBJ1-3|.|.|TRBV5-1
TGCGCCAGCAGCTTGGTGGGACCAGGGTTTGGAAACACCATATATTTT
CASSLVGPGFGNTIYF
>TRBJ1-4|.|TRBD1|TRBV6-1
TGTGCCAGCCGGGCGGGACAGATAAATGAAAAACTGTTTTTT
CASRAGQINEKLFF
>TRBJ2-1|.|TRBD1|TRBV9
TGTGCCAGCAGCGACGACAGGGGGAATAATGAGCAGTTCTTC
CASSDDRGNNEQFF
>TRBJ2-7|.|TRBD2|TRBV4-2
TGTGCCAGCAGCGGGGGACTAGCGTCGGATGAGCAGTACTTC
CASSGGLASDEQYF
>TRBJ1-4|.|.|TRBV19
TGTGCCAGTAGAGCCGCCGGGGGCCGGGGTGAAAAACTGTTTTTT
CASRAAGGRGEKLFF
>TRBJ2-1|.|TRBD2|TRBV9
TGTGCCAGCAGCGTAGCCCCCAAGCGGGGGGGCGCCTACAATGAGCAGTTCTTC
CASSVAPKRGGAYNEQFF
>TRBJ2-7|.|TRBD2|TRBV9
TGTGCCAGCAGCGTAGCTCTAGCGGGAGTTTACGAGCAGTACTTC
CASSVALAGVYEQYF
>TRBJ1-5|.|.|TRBV7-9
TGTGCCAGCAGCTTATCTGGTTCGGGGCAGCCCCAGCATTTT
CASSLSGSGQPQHF
>TRBJ1-5|.|.|TRBV6-1
TGTGCCAGCACGTCCAGGGGAAGCAATCAGCCCCAGCATTTT
CASTSRGSNQPQHF
>TRBJ2-7|.|TRBD1|TRBV29-1
TGCAGCGCCCGAACAGGGGGATACGAGCAGTACTTC
CSARTGGYEQYF
>TRBJ2-3|.|TRBD2|TRBV5-1
TGCGCCAGCAGCTTGGCAAGACTAGCGGGCGGTCCCATGGATACGCAGTATTTT
CASSLARLAGGPMDTQYF
>TRBJ1-1|.|.|TRBV27
TGTGCCAGCAGTCCCACCCCCCGGGGAGCGAACACTGAAGCTTTCTTT
CASSPTPRGANTEAFF
>TRBJ2-7|.|.|TRBV5-8
TGTGCCAGCAGCTTAAAAGGTACTCACGAGCAGTACTTC
CASSLKGTHEQYF
>TRBJ2-3|.|.|TRBV7-8
TGTGCCAGCAGCTCGACTACGCTGCCGGATACGCAGTATTTT
CASSSTTLPDTQYF